The clone carrying this TCR beta chain was picked up a small number of times. Its specificity is not known. The entry originates in a study of response to subunit inactivated influenza vaccine. Via MiXCR, TCRdb re-called the RT-PCR reads, giving one row per CDR3 protein. This sample carries 500,000 to 700,000 distinct CDR3 sequences, approximately 20% of them seen once, and the ten largest clones take 2.5% to 3%. Findings and limits, study-wide: After each seasonal influenza vaccination, few new T cells are recruited, the authors suggested.

Germline lookup yields CDR1 SGHRS and CDR2 YFSETQ. V gave up 7 bases and J gave up 2 bases, with 17 bases separating them. There are 15 residues in the CDR3. The same sample was also used in a study of T cells expressing NK-cell markers. That work adds: With UMIs, 5'RACE template switching was used to make TCR beta cDNA. Sorted CD3+CD56+NKG2C+, CD3+CD56+NKG2C- and CD3+CD56-NKG2C+ T-cell subsets were beta-chain profiled. In about six donors, dominant NKG2C+ clonotypes were about 1.0-7.0% of CD8+ T cells. It was still unclear whether expanded NKG2C+ T cell clones were HCMV specific.

This TCR came from a man aged 50-59 years who received an inactivated influenza vaccine. This sequence joins TRBV5-1 and TRBJ2-3; D is uncertain. The sample here was CD4+ T cells sorted from PBMCs, taken 11 to 12 days after vaccination. CDR3 residues: CASSLTVQPTDTQYF. For the CDR3, the DNA is TGCGCCAGCTCTTTGACGGTGCAACCCACAGATACGCAGTATTTT.